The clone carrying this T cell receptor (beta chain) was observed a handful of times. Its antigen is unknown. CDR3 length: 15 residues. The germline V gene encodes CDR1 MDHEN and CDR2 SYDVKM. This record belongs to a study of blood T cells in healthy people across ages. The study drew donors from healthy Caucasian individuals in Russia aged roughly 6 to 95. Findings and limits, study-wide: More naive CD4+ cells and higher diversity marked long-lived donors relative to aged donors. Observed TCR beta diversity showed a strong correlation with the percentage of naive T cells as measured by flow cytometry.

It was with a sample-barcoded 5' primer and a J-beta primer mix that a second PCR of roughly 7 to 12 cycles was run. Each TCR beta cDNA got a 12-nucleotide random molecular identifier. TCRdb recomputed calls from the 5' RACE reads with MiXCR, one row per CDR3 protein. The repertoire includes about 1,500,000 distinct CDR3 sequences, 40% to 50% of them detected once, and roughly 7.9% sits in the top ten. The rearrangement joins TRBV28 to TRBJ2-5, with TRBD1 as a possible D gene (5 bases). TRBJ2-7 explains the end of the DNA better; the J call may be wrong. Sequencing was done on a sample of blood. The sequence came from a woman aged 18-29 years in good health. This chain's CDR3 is CASRRTHMPLHEQYF. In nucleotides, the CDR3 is TGTGCCAGCAGACGGACACACATGCCCCTCCACGAGCAGTACTTC.